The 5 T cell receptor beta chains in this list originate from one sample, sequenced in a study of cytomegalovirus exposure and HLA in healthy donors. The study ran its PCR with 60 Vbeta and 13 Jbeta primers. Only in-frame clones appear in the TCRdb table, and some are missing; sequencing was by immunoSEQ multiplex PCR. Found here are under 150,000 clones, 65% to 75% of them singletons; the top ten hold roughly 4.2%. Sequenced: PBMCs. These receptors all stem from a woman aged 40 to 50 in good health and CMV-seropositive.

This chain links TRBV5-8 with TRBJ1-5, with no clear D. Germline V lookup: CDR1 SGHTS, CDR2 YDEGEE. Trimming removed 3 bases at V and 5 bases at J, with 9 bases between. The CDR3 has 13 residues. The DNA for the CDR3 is TGTGCCAGCAGCTCCCAGATTCATCAGCCCCAGCATTTT. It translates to CASSSQIHQPQHF.

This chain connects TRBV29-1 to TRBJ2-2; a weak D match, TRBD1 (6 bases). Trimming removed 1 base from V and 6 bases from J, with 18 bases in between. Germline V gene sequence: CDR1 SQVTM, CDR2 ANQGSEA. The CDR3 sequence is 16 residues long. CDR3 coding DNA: TGCAGCGTTGAAGTTAGGGTGACCAGGGGTTCCGGGGAGCTGTTTTTT. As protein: CSVEVRVTRGSGELFF.

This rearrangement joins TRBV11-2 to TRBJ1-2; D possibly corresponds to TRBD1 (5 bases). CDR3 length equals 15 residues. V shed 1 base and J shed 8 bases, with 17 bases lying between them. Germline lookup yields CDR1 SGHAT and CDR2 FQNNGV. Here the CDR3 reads CASSLGGVVTKGYTF. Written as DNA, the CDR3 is TGTGCCAGCAGCTTAGGGGGGGTGGTAACGAAGGGCTACACCTTC.

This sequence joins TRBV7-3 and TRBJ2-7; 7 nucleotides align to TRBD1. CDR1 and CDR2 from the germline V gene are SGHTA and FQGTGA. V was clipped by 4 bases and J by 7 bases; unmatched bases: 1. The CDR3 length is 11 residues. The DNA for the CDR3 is TGTGCCAGCAGCTCAGGGGGAGAGCAGTACTTC. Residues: CASSSGGEQYF. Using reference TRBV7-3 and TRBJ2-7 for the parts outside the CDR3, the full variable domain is GAGVSQTPSNKVTEKGKYVELRCDPISGHTALYWYRQSLGQGPEFLIYFQGTGAADDSGLPNDRFFAVRPEGSVSTLKIQRTERGDSAVYLCASSSGGEQYFGPGTRLTVT.

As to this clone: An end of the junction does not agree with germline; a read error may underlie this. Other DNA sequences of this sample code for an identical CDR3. The CDR3 sequence is CASSSSRQGSETQYF. As DNA, the CDR3 is TGTGCTAGCAGCTCCTCTCGACAGGGGTCAGAGACCCAGTACTTC. This chain uses TRBV7-7 with TRBJ2-5, with 8 bases lining up with TRBD1. The germline CDR1 and CDR2 sequences are SSHAT and FNYEAQ (reference sequence). This CDR3 comprises 15 residues.